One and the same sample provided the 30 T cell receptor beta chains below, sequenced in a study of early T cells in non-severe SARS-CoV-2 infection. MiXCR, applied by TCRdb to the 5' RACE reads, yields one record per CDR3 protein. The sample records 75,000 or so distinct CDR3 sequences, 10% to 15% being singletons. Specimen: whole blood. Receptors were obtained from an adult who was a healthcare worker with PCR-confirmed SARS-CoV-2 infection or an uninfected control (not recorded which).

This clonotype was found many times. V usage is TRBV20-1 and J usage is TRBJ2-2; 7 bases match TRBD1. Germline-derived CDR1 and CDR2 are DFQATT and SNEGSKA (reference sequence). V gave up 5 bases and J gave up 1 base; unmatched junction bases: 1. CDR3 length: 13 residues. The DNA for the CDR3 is TGCAGTGCTCGGACAGGGAACACCGGGGAGCTGTTTTTT. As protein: CSARTGNTGELFF.

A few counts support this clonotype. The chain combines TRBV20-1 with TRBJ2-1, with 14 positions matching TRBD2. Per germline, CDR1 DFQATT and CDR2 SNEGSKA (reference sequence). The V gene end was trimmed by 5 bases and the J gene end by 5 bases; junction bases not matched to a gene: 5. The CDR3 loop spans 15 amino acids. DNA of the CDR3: TGCAGTGCTTGGCGACTAGCGGGAGGGAACAATGAGCAGTTCTTC. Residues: CSAWRLAGGNNEQFF.

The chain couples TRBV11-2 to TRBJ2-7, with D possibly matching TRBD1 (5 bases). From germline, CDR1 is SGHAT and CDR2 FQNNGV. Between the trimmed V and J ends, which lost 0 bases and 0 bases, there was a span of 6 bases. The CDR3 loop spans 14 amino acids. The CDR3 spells CASSLDQGSYEQYF. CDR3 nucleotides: TGTGCCAGCAGCTTAGACCAGGGCTCCTACGAGCAGTACTTC.

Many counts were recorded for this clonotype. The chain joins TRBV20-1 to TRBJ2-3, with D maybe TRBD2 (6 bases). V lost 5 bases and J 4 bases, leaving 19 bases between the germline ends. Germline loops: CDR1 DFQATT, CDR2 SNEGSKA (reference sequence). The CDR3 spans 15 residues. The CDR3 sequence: CSAPYWRGVADTQYF. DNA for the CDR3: TGCAGTGCTCCTTACTGGCGGGGTGTCGCAGATACGCAGTATTTT.

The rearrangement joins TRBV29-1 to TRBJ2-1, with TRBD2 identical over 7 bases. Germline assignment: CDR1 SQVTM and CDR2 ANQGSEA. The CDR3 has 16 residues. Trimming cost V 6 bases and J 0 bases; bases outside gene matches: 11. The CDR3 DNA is TGCAGCGTCGCCGGGTTCCTAGCGGTCTCCTACAATGAGCAGTTCTTC. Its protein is CSVAGFLAVSYNEQFF.

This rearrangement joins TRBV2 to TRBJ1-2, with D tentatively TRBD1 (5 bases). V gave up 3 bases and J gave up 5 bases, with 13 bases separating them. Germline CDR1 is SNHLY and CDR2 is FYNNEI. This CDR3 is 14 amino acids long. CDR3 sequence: CASSEFRATYGYTF. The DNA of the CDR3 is TGTGCCAGCAGTGAGTTCAGGGCAACGTATGGCTACACCTTC.

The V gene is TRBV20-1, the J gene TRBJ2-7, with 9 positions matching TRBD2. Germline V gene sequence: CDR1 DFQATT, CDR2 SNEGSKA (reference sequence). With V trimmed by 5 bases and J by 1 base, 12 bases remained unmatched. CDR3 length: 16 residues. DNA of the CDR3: TGCAGTGCTTGGGCTAGCGGGAAGGGTGGGTCCTACGAGCAGTACTTC. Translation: CSAWASGKGGSYEQYF.

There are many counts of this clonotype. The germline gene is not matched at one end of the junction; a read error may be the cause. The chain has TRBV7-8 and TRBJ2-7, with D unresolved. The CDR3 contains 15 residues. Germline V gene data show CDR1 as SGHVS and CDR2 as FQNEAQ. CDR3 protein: CASRLGPASSLEQYF. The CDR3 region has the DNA TGTGCCAGCAGATTAGGTCCGGCCTCTTCCCTCGAGCAGTACTTC.

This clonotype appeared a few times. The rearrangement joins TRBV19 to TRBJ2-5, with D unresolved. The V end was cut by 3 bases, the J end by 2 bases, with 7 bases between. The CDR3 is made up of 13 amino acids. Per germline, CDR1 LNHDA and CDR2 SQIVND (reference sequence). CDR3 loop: CASSISVQETQYF. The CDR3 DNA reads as TGTGCCAGTAGTATTTCAGTTCAAGAGACCCAGTACTTC.

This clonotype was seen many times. For the CDR3, the DNA is TGTGCCAGCAGTGTGACGAGCTCCTATAATTCACCCCTCCACTTT. Translated, it gives CASSVTSSYNSPLHF. This chain connects TRBV6-1 to TRBJ1-6; D is uncertain. Trimming took 4 bases from V and 0 from J, leaving 7 bases between them. CDR3 length: 15 residues. Germline V lookup: CDR1 MNHNS, CDR2 SASEGT.

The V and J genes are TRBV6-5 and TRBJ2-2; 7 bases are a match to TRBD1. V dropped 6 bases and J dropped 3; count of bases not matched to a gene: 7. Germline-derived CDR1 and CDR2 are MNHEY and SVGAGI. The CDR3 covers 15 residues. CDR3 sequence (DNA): TGTGCCAGCAGCTACAATACAGGGGACACCGGGGAGCTGTTTTTT. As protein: CASSYNTGDTGELFF.

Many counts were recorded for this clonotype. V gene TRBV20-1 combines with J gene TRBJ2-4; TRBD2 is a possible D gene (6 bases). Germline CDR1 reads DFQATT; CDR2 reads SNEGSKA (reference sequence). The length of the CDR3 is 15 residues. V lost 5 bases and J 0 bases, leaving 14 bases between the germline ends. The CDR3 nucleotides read TGCAGTGCTGTGCGGGACTCCCTAGCCAAAAACATTCAGTACTTC. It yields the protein CSAVRDSLAKNIQYF.

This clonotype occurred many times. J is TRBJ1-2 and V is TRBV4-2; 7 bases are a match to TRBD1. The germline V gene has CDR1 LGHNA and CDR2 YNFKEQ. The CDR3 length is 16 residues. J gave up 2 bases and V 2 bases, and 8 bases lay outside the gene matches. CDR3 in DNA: TGTGCCAGCAGCCAATTGTGGGACAGAGCAAACTATGGCTACACCTTC. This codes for CASSQLWDRANYGYTF.

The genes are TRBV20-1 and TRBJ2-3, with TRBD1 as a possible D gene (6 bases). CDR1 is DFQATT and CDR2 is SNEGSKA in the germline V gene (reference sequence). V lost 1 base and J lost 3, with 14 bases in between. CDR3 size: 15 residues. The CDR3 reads CSARGLLGATDTQYF. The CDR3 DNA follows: TGCAGTGCTAGAGGGCTTTTGGGGGCAACAGATACGCAGTATTTT.

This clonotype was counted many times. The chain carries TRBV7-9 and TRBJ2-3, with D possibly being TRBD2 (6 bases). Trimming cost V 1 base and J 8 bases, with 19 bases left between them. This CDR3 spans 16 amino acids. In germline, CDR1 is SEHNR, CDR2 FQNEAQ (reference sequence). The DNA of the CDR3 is TGTGCCAGCAGCTTAGACGACAAGACATGGCGGGGTACGCAGTATTTT. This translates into CASSLDDKTWRGTQYF.

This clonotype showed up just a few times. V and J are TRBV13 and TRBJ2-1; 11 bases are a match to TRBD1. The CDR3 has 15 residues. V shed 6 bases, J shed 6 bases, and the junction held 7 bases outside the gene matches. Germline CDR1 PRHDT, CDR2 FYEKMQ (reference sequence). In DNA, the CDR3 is TGTGCCAGCAGAAACTCCGGGACAGGGGGCAATGAGCAGTTCTTC. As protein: CASRNSGTGGNEQFF. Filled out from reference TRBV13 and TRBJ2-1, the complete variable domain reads AAGVIQSPRHLIKEKRETATLKCYPIPRHDTVYWYQQGPGQDPQFLISFYEKMQSDKGSIPDRFSAQQFSDYHSELNMSSLELGDSALYFCASRNSGTGGNEQFFGPGTRLTVL.

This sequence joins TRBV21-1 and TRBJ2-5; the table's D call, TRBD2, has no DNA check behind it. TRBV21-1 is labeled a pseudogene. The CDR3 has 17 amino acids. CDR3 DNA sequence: TGTGCCAGCAGCAAAATGGGGGAGGACGCCCACCAAGAGACCCAGTACTTC. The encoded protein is CASSKMGEDAHQETQYF.

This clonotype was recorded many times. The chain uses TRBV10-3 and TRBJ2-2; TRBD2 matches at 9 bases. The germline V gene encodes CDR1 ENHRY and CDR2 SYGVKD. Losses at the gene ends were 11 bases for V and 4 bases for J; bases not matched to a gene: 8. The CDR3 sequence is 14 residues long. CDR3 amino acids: CAAGSSGTTGELFF. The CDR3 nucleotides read TGTGCCGCCGGGTCTAGCGGGACCACCGGGGAGCTGTTTTTT.

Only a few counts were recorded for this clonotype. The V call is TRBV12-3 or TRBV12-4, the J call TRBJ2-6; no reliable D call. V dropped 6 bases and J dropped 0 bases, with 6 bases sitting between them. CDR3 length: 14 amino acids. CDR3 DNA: TGTGCCAGCAGCAAGGTCTCTGGGGCCAACGTCCTGACTTTC. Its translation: CASSKVSGANVLTF.

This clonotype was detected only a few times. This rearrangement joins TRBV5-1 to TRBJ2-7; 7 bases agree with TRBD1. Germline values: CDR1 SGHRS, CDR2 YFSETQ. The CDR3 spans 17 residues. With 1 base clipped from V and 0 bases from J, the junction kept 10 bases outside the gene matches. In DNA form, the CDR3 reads TGCGCCAGCAGCTTGATTCCCGGGACAGCTCCCTCCTACGAGCAGTACTTC. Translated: CASSLIPGTAPSYEQYF.

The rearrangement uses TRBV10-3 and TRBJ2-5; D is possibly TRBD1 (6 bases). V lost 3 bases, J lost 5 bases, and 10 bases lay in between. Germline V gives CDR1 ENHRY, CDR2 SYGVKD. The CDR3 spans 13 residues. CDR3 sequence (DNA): TGTGCCATCAGTGAAACAGGGTCCGAGACCCAGTACTTC. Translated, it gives CAISETGSETQYF.

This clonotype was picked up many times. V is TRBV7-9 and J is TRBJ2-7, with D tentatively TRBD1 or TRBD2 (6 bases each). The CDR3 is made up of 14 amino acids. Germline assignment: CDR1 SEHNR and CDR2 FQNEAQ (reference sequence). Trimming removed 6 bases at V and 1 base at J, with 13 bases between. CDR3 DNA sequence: TGTGCCAGCAGACTACAGGGAGGATCCTACGAGCAGTACTTC. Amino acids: CASRLQGGSYEQYF.

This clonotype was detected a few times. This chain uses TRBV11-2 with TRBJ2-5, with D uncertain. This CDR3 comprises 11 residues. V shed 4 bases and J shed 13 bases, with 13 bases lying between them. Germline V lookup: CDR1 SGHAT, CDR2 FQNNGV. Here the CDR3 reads CASSSTRPPYF. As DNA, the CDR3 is TGTGCCAGCAGCTCCACCCGACCTCCGTACTTC.

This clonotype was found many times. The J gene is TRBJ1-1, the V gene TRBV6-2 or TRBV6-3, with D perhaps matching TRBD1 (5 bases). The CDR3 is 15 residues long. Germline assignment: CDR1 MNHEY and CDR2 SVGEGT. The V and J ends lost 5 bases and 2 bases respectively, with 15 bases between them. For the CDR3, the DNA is TGTGCCAGCAGTATACTGGGACTCGTTAACACTGAAGCTTTCTTT. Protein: CASSILGLVNTEAFF.

CDR3 sequence (DNA): TGTGCCAGCAGGCCTCTCGGGGTTGGCAATCAGCCCCAGCATTTT. Translated, it gives CASRPLGVGNQPQHF. This chain links TRBV27 with TRBJ1-5, with D uncertain. CDR1 is MNHEY and CDR2 is SMNVEV in the germline V gene (reference sequence). The CDR3 runs to 15 residues. V was trimmed by 6 bases and J by 2 bases, leaving 14 bases between them.

CDR3 sequence: CASSPGGTGEQFF. The CDR3 DNA follows: TGTGCCAGCAGCCCCGGGGGTACCGGCGAGCAGTTCTTC. V usage is TRBV7-9 and J usage is TRBJ2-1; the D gene is possibly TRBD2 (6 bases). Trimming left V 5 bases short and J 10 bases short, with 15 bases between. Germline V gene lookup returns CDR1 SEHNR and CDR2 FQNEAQ (reference sequence). This CDR3 contains 13 residues.

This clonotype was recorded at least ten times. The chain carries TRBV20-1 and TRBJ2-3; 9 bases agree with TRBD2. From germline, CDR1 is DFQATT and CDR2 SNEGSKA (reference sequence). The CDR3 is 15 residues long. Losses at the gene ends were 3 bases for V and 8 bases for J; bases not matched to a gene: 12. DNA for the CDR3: TGCAGTGCTAGTTCCAGCGGGGGGCCCTCGAGTACGCAGTATTTT. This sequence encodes CSASSSGGPSSTQYF.

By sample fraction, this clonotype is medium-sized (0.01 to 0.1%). The DNA of the CDR3 is TGTGCCAGCAGTTTCGGGACTAGCGGGACCCGTCAGTACTTC. As protein: CASSFGTSGTRQYF. The chain recombines TRBV27 with TRBJ2-4, with 13 bases fitting TRBD2. The CDR3 runs to 14 residues. Germline V lookup: CDR1 MNHEY, CDR2 SMNVEV (reference sequence). The V segment lost 3 bases and the J segment 12 bases; nucleotides outside the gene matches: 5.

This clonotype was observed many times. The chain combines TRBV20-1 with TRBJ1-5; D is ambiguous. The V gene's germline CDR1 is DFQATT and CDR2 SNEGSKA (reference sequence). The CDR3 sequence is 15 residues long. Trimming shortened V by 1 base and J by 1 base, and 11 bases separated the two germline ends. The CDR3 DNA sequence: TGCAGTGCTAGAGTATCGGGAAGGAGCAATCAGCCCCAGCATTTT. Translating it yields CSARVSGRSNQPQHF.

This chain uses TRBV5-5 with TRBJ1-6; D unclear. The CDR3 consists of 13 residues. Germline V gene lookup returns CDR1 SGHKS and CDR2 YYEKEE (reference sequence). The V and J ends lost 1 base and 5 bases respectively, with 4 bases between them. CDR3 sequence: CASSLTDNSPLHF. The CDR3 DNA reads TGTGCCAGCAGCTTGACAGATAATTCACCCCTCCACTTT.